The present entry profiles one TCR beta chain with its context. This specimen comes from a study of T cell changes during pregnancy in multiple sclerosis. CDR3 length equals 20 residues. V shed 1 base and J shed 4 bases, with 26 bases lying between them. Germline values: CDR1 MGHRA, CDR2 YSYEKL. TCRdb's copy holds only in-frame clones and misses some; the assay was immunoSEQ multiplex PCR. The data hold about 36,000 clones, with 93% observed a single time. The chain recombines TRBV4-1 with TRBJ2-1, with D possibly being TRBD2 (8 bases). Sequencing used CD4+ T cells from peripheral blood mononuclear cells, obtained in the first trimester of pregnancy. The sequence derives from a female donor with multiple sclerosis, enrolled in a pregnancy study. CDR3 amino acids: CASSQARGGKAGAQYNEQFF. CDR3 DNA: TGCGCCAGCAGCCAAGCCAGGGGGGGTAAAGCGGGAGCGCAATACAATGAGCAGTTCTTC.